The source of this T cell receptor beta chain is a study of control samples from healthy donors and cancer patients. The length of the CDR3 is 14 residues. V shed 7 bases and J shed 10 bases, with 17 bases lying between them. The germline V gene encodes CDR1 SEHNR and CDR2 FQNEAQ (reference sequence). Sequencing used immunoSEQ multiplex PCR; TCRdb keeps in-frame clones, though not all of them. The profile covers around 90,000 clones, with roughly nine tenths appearing a single time and around a fifth taken by the ten largest. Sequenced input: blood. The chain has TRBV7-9 and TRBJ1-6, with D possibly being TRBD1 (5 bases). The TCR was taken from a man younger than 40 in good health. Written as DNA, the CDR3 is TGTGCCAGCACCCGGGACCTCCAAGGGTCACCCCTCCACTTT. Its protein is CASTRDLQGSPLHF.